Reported below is one TCR beta chain. The antigen remains unidentified. This clone may be a read error of a much larger clone one base away. TCRdb reanalysed the reads using MiXCR and keeps one entry per CDR3 protein. The sample lists almost 550,000 distinct CDR3 sequences, more than 15% occurring once. This record comes from a study of T cell repertoires in cytomegalovirus infection. General observations from the study: Identification of carriers of CMV plus the relevant HLA was performed using cumulative public TCR beta family frequency. The response measured ex vivo was dominated by TCR beta clonotypes (HLA-C-restricted and CMV-specific).

CDR3 length: 15 residues. Germline CDR1 reads MRHNA; CDR2 reads SNTAGT. The chain has TRBV6-4 and TRBJ2-5; 7 bases line up with TRBD2. Sample: CD8+ T cells from PBMCs. The source of this sequence is a human donor in good health (CMV status not recorded). Some clones in this sample may be carry-over from other donors' samples. CDR3 region: CANSDQASGQETQYF. DNA of the CDR3: TGTGCCAACAGTGACCAAGCTAGCGGCCAAGAGACCCAGTACTTC.